This passage covers 9 T cell receptor beta chains from one sample sequenced in a study of blood T cell repertoires in COVID-19 (dated by TCRdb to 2020 to 2021). The library was obtained by the immunoSEQ multiplex PCR assay. Here the immuneACCESS table is served through TCRdb, limited to in-frame sequences with V and J called. Missing clones are a known gap in these copies; in checked studies unresolved V genes cover under half, and the rest lacks a known reason. In all, the sample holds nearly 250,000 clones, and 80% to 90% of those were seen once. The leading ten clones occupy 0.85% to 0.95% of the sample. Sequencing used PBMCs or T cells enriched from blood (not recorded which). The receptors come from a man in his fifties who had been exposed to COVID-19.

The rearrangement links TRBV2 to TRBJ1-2, with 9 bases aligning to TRBD1. The CDR3 has 16 amino acids. After removal of 6 bases from V and 4 bases from J, the junction contained 12 bases not matched to a gene. Germline-derived CDR1 and CDR2 are SNHLY and FYNNEI. The CDR3 reads CASSGAGTGTAYGYTF. CDR3 in DNA: TGTGCCAGCAGCGGCGCCGGGACAGGGACGGCCTATGGCTACACCTTC.

CDR3 in amino acids: CAWSTGEPYEQYF. The CDR3 DNA reads TGTGCCTGGAGCACAGGGGAACCCTACGAGCAGTACTTC. The chain joins TRBV30 to TRBJ2-7; 7 bases match TRBD1. In germline, CDR1 is GTSNPN, CDR2 SVGIG (reference sequence). CDR3 length: 13 amino acids. V was pared by 3 bases and J by 2 bases, with 4 bases of the junction left unmatched.

The V call is TRBV5-1, the J call TRBJ2-5, with 12 bases that match TRBD2. There are 16 residues in the CDR3. The V gene end was trimmed by 1 base and the J gene end by 2 bases; junction bases not matched to a gene: 3. Germline V gene sequence: CDR1 SGHRS, CDR2 YFSETQ. The CDR3 loop reads CASSLRLAGGQETQYF. DNA of the CDR3: TGCGCCAGCAGCTTGCGTCTAGCGGGGGGGCAAGAGACCCAGTACTTC.

The chain links TRBV6-2 or TRBV6-3 to TRBJ1-2; D not certain. The V gene lost 5 bases and the J gene lost 6 bases, with 13 bases spanning the gap. Per the germline V gene, CDR1 is MNHEY and CDR2 is SVGEGT. This CDR3 has 13 residues. The CDR3 sequence is CASSAQRDHGYTF. Written as DNA, the CDR3 is TGTGCCAGCAGTGCCCAGAGGGATCATGGCTACACCTTC.

The CDR3 DNA reads TGTGCCAGCAGCGTAGGGGGCTGGATGTTTGATGTCAATGAGCAGTTCTTC. It translates to CASSVGGWMFDVNEQFF. The chain is built from TRBV9 and TRBJ2-1, with D tentatively TRBD1 (5 bases). The CDR3 runs 17 residues. Germline V CDR1 and CDR2: SGDLS, YYNGEE. Trimming pared 0 bases from V and 6 bases from J, leaving 19 bases between.

This clone occurred once. The V call is TRBV10-3, the J call TRBJ2-1; 8 positions agree with TRBD2. The ends lost 2 bases at V and 6 bases at J; junction bases unmatched: 9. Germline CDR1 ENHRY, CDR2 SYGVKD. This CDR3 has 16 residues. In nucleotides, the CDR3 is TGTGCCATCAGTGAGGGGCCGGGACTAGGAGGCAATGAGCAGTTCTTC. Translated: CAISEGPGLGGNEQFF.

The chain couples TRBV6-5 to TRBJ2-7, with D unresolved. Trimming took 4 bases from V and 3 from J, leaving 10 bases between them. The CDR3 runs to 13 residues. CDR1 and CDR2 (germline): MNHEY, SVGAGI. CDR3 sequence (DNA): TGTGCCAGCAGTTTGCAGGCGCTCTACGAGCAGTACTTC. Its protein product is CASSLQALYEQYF.

The rearrangement uses TRBV28 and TRBJ1-4, with a tentative D call TRBD1 (5 bases). The CDR3 loop spans 15 amino acids. The V end lost 0 bases, the J end lost 7 bases, and 12 bases lay between the germline ends. The germline V gene encodes CDR1 MDHEN and CDR2 SYDVKM. This CDR3 reads CASSLWVRGFEKLFF. The CDR3 bases are TGTGCCAGCAGTTTATGGGTGCGGGGGTTTGAAAAACTGTTTTTT.

The chain recombines TRBV12-3 or TRBV12-4 with TRBJ1-3; D call uncertain. V was pared by 5 bases and J by 8 bases, with 10 bases between. The CDR3 consists of 12 residues. The CDR3 DNA sequence: TGTGCCAGCAGTCCGCGGGTTGACACCATATATTTT. Translating gives CASSPRVDTIYF.